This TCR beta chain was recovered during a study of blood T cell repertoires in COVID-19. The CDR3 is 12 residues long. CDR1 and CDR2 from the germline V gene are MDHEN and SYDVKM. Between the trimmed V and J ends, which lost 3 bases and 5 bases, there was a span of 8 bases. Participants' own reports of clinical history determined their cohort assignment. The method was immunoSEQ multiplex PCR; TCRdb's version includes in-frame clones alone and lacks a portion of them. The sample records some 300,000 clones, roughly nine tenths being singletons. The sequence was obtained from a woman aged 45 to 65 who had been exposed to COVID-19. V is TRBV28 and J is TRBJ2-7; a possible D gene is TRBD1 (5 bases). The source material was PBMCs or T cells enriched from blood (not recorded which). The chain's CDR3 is CASSLTRDEQYF. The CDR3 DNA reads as TGTGCCAGCAGTTTGACCAGGGACGAGCAGTACTTC.